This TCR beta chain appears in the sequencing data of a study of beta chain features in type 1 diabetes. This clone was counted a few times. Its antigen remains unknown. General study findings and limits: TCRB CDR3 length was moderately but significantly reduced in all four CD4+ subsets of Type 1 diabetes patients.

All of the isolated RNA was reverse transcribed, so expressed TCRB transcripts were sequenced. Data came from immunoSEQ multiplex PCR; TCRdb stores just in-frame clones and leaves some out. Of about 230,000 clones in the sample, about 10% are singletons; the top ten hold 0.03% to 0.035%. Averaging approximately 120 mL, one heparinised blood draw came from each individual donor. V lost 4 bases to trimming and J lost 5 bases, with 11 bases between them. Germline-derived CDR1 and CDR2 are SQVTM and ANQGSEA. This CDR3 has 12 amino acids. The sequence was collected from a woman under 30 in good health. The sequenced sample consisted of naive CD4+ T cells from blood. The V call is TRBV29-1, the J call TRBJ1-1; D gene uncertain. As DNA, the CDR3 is TGCAGCGTTGGAGGCGTAGTTACTGAAGCTTTCTTT. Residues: CSVGGVVTEAFF.